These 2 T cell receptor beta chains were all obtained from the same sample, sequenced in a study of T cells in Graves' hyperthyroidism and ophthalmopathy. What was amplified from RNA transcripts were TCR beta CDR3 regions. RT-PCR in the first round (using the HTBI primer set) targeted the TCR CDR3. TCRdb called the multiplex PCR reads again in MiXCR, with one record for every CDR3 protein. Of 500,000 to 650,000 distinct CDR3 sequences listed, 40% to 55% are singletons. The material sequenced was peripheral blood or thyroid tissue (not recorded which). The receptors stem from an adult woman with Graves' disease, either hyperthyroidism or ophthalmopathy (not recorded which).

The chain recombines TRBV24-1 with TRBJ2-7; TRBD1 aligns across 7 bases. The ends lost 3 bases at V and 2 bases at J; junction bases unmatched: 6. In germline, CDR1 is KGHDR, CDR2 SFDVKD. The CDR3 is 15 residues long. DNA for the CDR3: TGTGCCACCAGTGATCCTCGACAGGGAGCCTACGAGCAGTACTTC. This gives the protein CATSDPRQGAYEQYF.

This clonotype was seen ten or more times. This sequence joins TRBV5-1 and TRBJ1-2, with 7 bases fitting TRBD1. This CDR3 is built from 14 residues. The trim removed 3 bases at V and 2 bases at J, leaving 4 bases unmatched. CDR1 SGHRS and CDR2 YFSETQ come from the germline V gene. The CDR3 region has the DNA TGCGCCAGCAGCTGGACAGGTGCGAACTATGGCTACACCTTC. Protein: CASSWTGANYGYTF.